This note documents a single T cell receptor beta chain sequence. Its specificity is unknown. From the RT-PCR reads, TCRdb called clonotypes with MiXCR, one entry per CDR3 protein. The sample lists almost 250,000 distinct CDR3 sequences, over 9% occurring once. The sample is drawn from a study of response to subunit inactivated influenza vaccine. Study-wide findings and caveats: That few new T cells are recruited by each seasonal influenza vaccination was the authors' suggestion.

The germline CDR1 and CDR2 sequences are SGHRS and YFSETQ. Trimming shortened V by 5 bases and J by 4 bases, and 12 bases separated the two germline ends. This CDR3 has 13 amino acids. This clonotype originated in a man aged 45-65 years who received an inactivated influenza vaccine. The sample consisted of non-naive T cells sorted from PBMCs, taken around 15 days before vaccination. The J gene is TRBJ1-2, the V gene TRBV5-1; the D gene is possibly TRBD1 (6 bases). The CDR3 sequence: CASSPGVSYGYTF. In DNA form, the CDR3 reads TGCGCCAGCAGTCCAGGGGTAAGCTATGGCTACACCTTC.